The 32 T cell receptor beta chains below come from one sample, sequenced in a study of blood T cell repertoires in COVID-19. Method: immunoSEQ multiplex PCR; TCRdb's copy keeps in-frame clones and lacks some. The sample records more than 150,000 clones, about 82% being singletons. The sample taken for sequencing was peripheral blood. The receptors stem from a woman aged 25 to 39 with acute or convalescent COVID-19.

The rearrangement links TRBV6-1 to TRBJ2-1, with 7 bases that match TRBD2. The CDR3 consists of 15 residues. V was pared by 2 bases and J by 2 bases, with 3 bases of the junction left unmatched. Per germline, CDR1 MNHNS and CDR2 SASEGT. As DNA, the CDR3 is TGTGCCAGCAGTGAACTAGCGGTAACCTACAATGAGCAGTTCTTC. This codes for CASSELAVTYNEQFF.

The genes are TRBV25-1 and TRBJ2-7; D is unresolved. Trimming took off 9 bases at V and 1 base at J, with 10 bases between the two ends. Germline CDR1 reads MGHDK; CDR2 reads SYGVNS. The CDR3 runs to 12 residues. The CDR3 nucleotides are TGTGCCAGGACCCCGAGGTCCTACGAGCAGTACTTC. Protein product: CARTPRSYEQYF.

The rearrangement links TRBV27 to TRBJ2-1; TRBD2 aligns across 11 bases. With 2 bases clipped from V and 2 bases from J, the junction kept 5 bases outside the gene matches. Germline loops: CDR1 MNHEY, CDR2 SMNVEV (reference sequence). The CDR3 is 17 residues long. Written as DNA, the CDR3 is TGTGCCAGCAGTTTACTGGCTAGCGGGAGGACCTACAATGAGCAGTTCTTC. Its protein product is CASSLLASGRTYNEQFF.

The chain combines TRBV5-1 with TRBJ2-3; 8 nucleotides match TRBD1. Losses at the gene ends were 5 bases for V and 1 base for J; bases not matched to a gene: 6. CDR1 SGHRS and CDR2 YFSETQ come from the germline V gene. The CDR3 extends over 15 amino acids. The CDR3 is CASSSGGVGTDTQYF. CDR3 DNA: TGCGCCAGCAGTTCAGGGGGCGTGGGCACAGATACGCAGTATTTT.

The chain joins TRBV15 to TRBJ1-5; 8 positions agree with TRBD1. The CDR3 covers 15 residues. Germline CDR1 reads LNHNV; CDR2 reads YYDKDF (reference sequence). Trimming cost V 8 bases and J 6 bases; bases outside gene matches: 12. The CDR3 reads CATGGAGGRFQPQHF. For the CDR3, the DNA is TGTGCCACCGGGGGGGCAGGGGGCAGGTTTCAGCCCCAGCATTTT.

The J gene is TRBJ2-1, the V gene TRBV6-2 or TRBV6-3, with TRBD2 matching 8 bases. The V gene's germline CDR1 is MNHEY and CDR2 SVGEGT. Unmatched junction bases numbered 13, after V lost 2 bases and J lost 7 bases. This CDR3 is built from 17 residues. The CDR3 DNA follows: TGTGCCAGCAGTTACACGGCGGACGGGGGGGCCAGGAATGAGCAGTTCTTC. Translating gives CASSYTADGGARNEQFF.

The chain is built from TRBV19 and TRBJ2-7; 7 bases align to TRBD1. Trimming cost V 6 bases and J 2 bases; bases outside gene matches: 10. The CDR3 spans 15 residues. Germline V lookup: CDR1 LNHDA, CDR2 SQIVND (reference sequence). The CDR3 DNA sequence: TGTGCCAGTAGCCCGGGACAGATTCCGACCTACGAGCAGTACTTC. Its translation: CASSPGQIPTYEQYF.

The chain combines TRBV6-5 with TRBJ1-2, with 9 bases matching TRBD1. The CDR3 is made up of 12 amino acids. V lost 7 bases to trimming and J lost 7 bases; unmatched junction nucleotides: 4. The germline gives CDR1 MNHEY, CDR2 SVGAGI. In DNA, the CDR3 is TGTGCCAGCACCCGACAGGGGGGTGGCTACACCTTC. The encoded protein is CASTRQGGGYTF.

This clone was detected only a few times. The J gene is TRBJ2-1, the V gene TRBV2; 7 bases are shared with TRBD2. The CDR3 loop spans 14 amino acids. Trimming took 6 bases from V and 5 from J; bases not matched to a gene: 7. The germline V gene encodes CDR1 SNHLY and CDR2 FYNNEI. The CDR3 region is CASSPTAGNNEQFF. The CDR3 nucleotides are TGTGCCAGCAGCCCAACAGCGGGGAACAATGAGCAGTTCTTC.

The chain has TRBV30 and TRBJ1-1; 9 bases are a match to TRBD1. V dropped 4 bases and J dropped 3; count of bases not matched to a gene: 12. Per the germline V gene, CDR1 is GTSNPN and CDR2 is SVGIG (reference sequence). The length of the CDR3 is 16 residues. The CDR3: CAWIWGHRTGDTEAFF. The CDR3, as DNA: TGTGCCTGGATATGGGGGCACCGGACAGGGGACACTGAAGCTTTCTTT.

V usage is TRBV28 and J usage is TRBJ1-6; no definite D call. CDR3 size: 15 residues. Per the germline V gene, CDR1 is MDHEN and CDR2 is SYDVKM. V was trimmed by 7 bases and J by 2 bases, leaving 12 bases between them. The CDR3 region has the DNA TGTGCCAGCACAGGTACCAACACCTATAATTCACCCCTCCACTTT. Protein sequence: CASTGTNTYNSPLHF.

For this clone: The sample contains more than one DNA sequence encoding this CDR3. The chain combines TRBV7-2 with TRBJ1-1; 7 positions match TRBD1. The CDR3 consists of 13 residues. CDR1 SGHTA and CDR2 FQGNSA come from the germline V gene. J was trimmed by 4 bases and V by 1 base; bases with no gene match: 0. The CDR3 is CASSLGQGTEAFF. Written as DNA, the CDR3 is TGTGCCAGCAGCTTAGGACAGGGCACTGAAGCTTTCTTT.

The chain has TRBV15 and TRBJ2-2; 7 bases are a match to TRBD1. V shed 5 bases, J shed 4 bases, and the junction held 7 bases outside the gene matches. This CDR3 is 15 amino acids long. Germline V gene data show CDR1 as LNHNV and CDR2 as YYDKDF (reference sequence). The CDR3 loop is CATSARQGFTGELFF. CDR3 DNA sequence: TGTGCCACCAGCGCGAGACAGGGATTCACCGGGGAGCTGTTTTTT.

V usage is TRBV7-9 and J usage is TRBJ2-6; no clear D gene. Germline V gene lookup returns CDR1 SEHNR and CDR2 FQNEAQ (reference sequence). CDR3 length: 17 residues. Trimming took off 7 bases at V and 2 bases at J, with 18 bases between the two ends. The CDR3 is CASNNPEALTGANVLTF. For the CDR3, the DNA is TGTGCCAGCAACAACCCCGAGGCCTTAACTGGGGCCAACGTCCTGACTTTC. The full variable domain, in which reference TRBV7-9 and TRBJ2-6 provide the parts outside the CDR3, is DTGVSQNPRHKITKRGQNVTFRCDPISEHNRLYWYRQTLGQGPEFLTYFQNEAQLEKSRLLSDRFSAERPKGSFSTLEIQRTEQGDSAMYLCASNNPEALTGANVLTFGAGSRLTVL.

The rearrangement links TRBV5-1 to TRBJ1-6, with TRBD1 as a possible D gene (6 bases). V was pared by 3 bases and J by 5 bases, with 15 bases between. The CDR3 is 16 amino acids. Germline-derived CDR1 and CDR2 are SGHRS and YFSETQ. The CDR3 DNA follows: TGCGCCAGCAGCTCAGGACAGAGGTGGAATAATTCACCCCTCCACTTT. It is translated as CASSSGQRWNNSPLHF.

This sequence joins TRBV5-1 and TRBJ2-3; D is undetermined. The CDR3 runs 15 residues. Trimming pared 2 bases from V and 2 bases from J, leaving 12 bases between. In germline, CDR1 is SGHRS, CDR2 YFSETQ. CDR3 sequence reads: CASSFSLADTDTQYF. The CDR3 DNA reads TGCGCCAGCAGCTTTAGCTTGGCAGACACAGATACGCAGTATTTT.

This chain uses TRBV11-3 with TRBJ2-2; TRBD1 aligns across 7 bases. V lost 3 bases, J lost 6 bases, and 4 bases stayed unmatched. Germline V gene data show CDR1 as SGHNT and CDR2 as YENEEA. The CDR3 runs to 14 residues. CDR3 DNA sequence: TGTGCCAGCAGCTTGGACAGGTACCCCGGGGAGCTGTTTTTT. Amino acids: CASSLDRYPGELFF.

V gene TRBV3-1 (or the pseudogene TRBV3-2) combines with J gene TRBJ2-3, with D possibly being TRBD2 (6 bases). This CDR3 region has 15 residues. V shed 4 bases and J shed 0 bases, with 11 bases lying between them. Germline CDR1 and CDR2: LGHDT and YNNKEL (reference sequence). Here the CDR3 reads CASSPQRASTDTQYF. CDR3 nucleotides: TGTGCCAGCAGCCCCCAGCGGGCGAGCACAGATACGCAGTATTTT.

This clone was picked up a small number of times. The V gene is TRBV2, the J gene TRBJ1-5; perhaps TRBD1 as D (6 bases). With 8 bases removed from V and 0 bases from J, the gap between germline ends came to 8 bases. The CDR3 loop spans 13 amino acids. Per the germline V gene, CDR1 is SNHLY and CDR2 is FYNNEI. CDR3 DNA: TGTGCCAGCCGGACAGATAGCAATCAGCCCCAGCATTTT. It is translated as CASRTDSNQPQHF.

The rearrangement joins TRBV19 to TRBJ1-2; unclear D gene. The CDR3 sequence is 14 residues long. In germline, CDR1 is LNHDA, CDR2 SQIVND (reference sequence). V lost 7 bases to trimming and J lost 1 base, with 13 bases between them. CDR3 residues: CASKTGYNNYGYTF. The CDR3 nucleotides are TGTGCCAGTAAGACGGGTTACAATAACTATGGCTACACCTTC.

The gene calls are TRBV24-1 and TRBJ1-2; D gene unclear. V lost 0 bases to trimming and J lost 1 base, with 5 bases between them. The CDR3 covers 14 residues. Germline values: CDR1 KGHDR, CDR2 SFDVKD. CDR3 DNA: TGTGCCACCAGTGATTTGCAGATTAACTATGGCTACACCTTC. Residues: CATSDLQINYGYTF.

The chain joins TRBV29-1 to TRBJ2-3; 10 bases are shared with TRBD2. V dropped 1 base and J dropped 2; count of bases not matched to a gene: 6. Germline CDR1 and CDR2: SQVTM and ANQGSEA. CDR3 length equals 16 residues. CDR3 nucleotides: TGCAGCGTTGAAGCATACACTAGCGGGATCACAGATACGCAGTATTTT. Translated, it gives CSVEAYTSGITDTQYF.

This chain connects TRBV7-9 to TRBJ2-3; the match to TRBD2 covers 8 bases. CDR1 SEHNR and CDR2 FQNEAQ come from the germline V gene (reference sequence). Losses at the gene ends were 6 bases for V and 3 bases for J; bases not matched to a gene: 20. This CDR3 has 19 amino acids. CDR3 loop: CASSHPPLGSGGLTDTQYF. CDR3 sequence (DNA): TGTGCCAGCAGTCACCCCCCCTTGGGCAGCGGGGGATTGACAGATACGCAGTATTTT.

This clone occurred a few times. This chain uses TRBV28 with TRBJ2-2; 9 bases are shared with TRBD1. The germline CDR1 and CDR2 sequences are MDHEN and SYDVKM. This CDR3 is built from 15 residues. The J segment lost 7 bases and the V segment lost 3 bases, leaving 6 bases of the junction unmatched. The CDR3: CASSFGTGFRGELFF. In DNA, the CDR3 is TGTGCCAGCAGTTTCGGGACAGGGTTCCGCGGGGAGCTGTTTTTT.

The chain recombines TRBV6-2 or TRBV6-3 with TRBJ1-2, with a possible D match to TRBD1 (5 bases). This CDR3 is built from 16 residues. V was pared by 6 bases and J by 0 bases, with 17 bases between. Germline assignment: CDR1 MNHEY and CDR2 SVGEGT. CDR3 loop: CASSLSWGSTNYGYTF. Written as DNA, the CDR3 is TGTGCCAGCAGCCTTTCGTGGGGCAGCACTAACTATGGCTACACCTTC.

The chain couples TRBV5-6 to TRBJ1-1; the D is unclear. The V gene's germline CDR1 is SGHDT and CDR2 YYEEEE. The CDR3 loop spans 13 amino acids. V lost 5 bases and J lost 4, with 12 bases in between. The CDR3 reads CASSMRAGTEAFF. In nucleotides, the CDR3 is TGTGCCAGCAGTATGCGGGCAGGCACTGAAGCTTTCTTT.

The chain recombines TRBV18 with TRBJ2-2; 11 bases are a match to TRBD2. V lost 2 bases and J lost 2; bases outside the gene matches: 1. CDR1 and CDR2 from the germline V gene are KGHSH and LQKENI. The CDR3 has 16 residues. CDR3 sequence: CASSPGTSGNTGELFF. Written as DNA, the CDR3 is TGTGCCAGCTCACCAGGGACTAGCGGAAACACCGGGGAGCTGTTTTTT.

The J gene is TRBJ1-1, the V gene TRBV4-2, with D tentatively TRBD1 (5 bases). Trimming left V 5 bases short and J 6 bases short, with 13 bases between. CDR3 size: 13 residues. The germline V gene has CDR1 LGHNA and CDR2 YNFKEQ. The CDR3 DNA reads as TGTGCCAGCAGCTCGAGGCGGGGCCCTGAAGCTTTCTTT. This translates into CASSSRRGPEAFF.

V and J are TRBV6-5 and TRBJ1-1; 7 bases map to TRBD1. CDR1 MNHEY and CDR2 SVGAGI come from the germline V gene. The V gene end was trimmed by 6 bases and the J gene end by 4 bases; junction bases not matched to a gene: 5. CDR3 length: 13 amino acids. The CDR3 sequence: CASRRTGVTEAFF. For the CDR3, the DNA is TGTGCCAGCAGGAGAACAGGGGTCACTGAAGCTTTCTTT.

The rearrangement uses TRBV30 and TRBJ2-1, with 7 nucleotides matching TRBD2. The CDR3 totals 15 residues. The junction had 10 bases not matched to a gene; V was cut back by 2 bases and J by 6 bases. Germline assignment: CDR1 GTSNPN and CDR2 SVGIG (reference sequence). In nucleotides, the CDR3 is TGTGCCTGGAGTTCTTGGGGCGGGAGTCGCAATGAGCAGTTCTTC. Amino acid sequence: CAWSSWGGSRNEQFF.

The chain carries TRBV7-2 and TRBJ2-7; 8 positions match TRBD1. Germline CDR1 reads SGHTA; CDR2 reads FQGNSA. Trimming took 6 bases from V and 0 from J; bases not matched to a gene: 7. The CDR3 totals 15 residues. The CDR3 is CASRYRDRSSYEQYF. DNA for the CDR3: TGTGCCAGCAGGTACAGGGACAGGAGCTCCTACGAGCAGTACTTC.

The CDR3 nucleotides are TGTGCCAGCAGCAAGGGACTAGCGGGGGGACGGAGCACAGATACGCAGTATTTT. This codes for CASSKGLAGGRSTDTQYF. This chain uses TRBV7-2 with TRBJ2-3, with 15 bases identical to TRBD2. The CDR3 loop spans 18 amino acids. J gave up 0 bases and V 5 bases, and 6 bases lay outside the gene matches. The germline V gene encodes CDR1 SGHTA and CDR2 FQGNSA.